This T cell receptor (beta chain) was identified during a study of blood T cell repertoires in COVID-19. Study details: Sources were T cells, B-cell-depleted T cells, or PBMCs; the material itself was cDNA or gDNA.

Study processing details: Researchers report that nucleated cell counts were estimated from reference gene primer amplification. The repertoire was sequenced with immunoSEQ multiplex PCR; TCRdb's copy has only in-frame clones and lacks some. V, J and clone size were drawn from that table, and D and trimming were deduced from the DNA. Of roughly 360,000 clones listed, roughly four fifths are singletons. V dropped 0 bases and J dropped 8; count of bases not matched to a gene: 8. The CDR3 consists of 16 residues. The germline V gene has CDR1 MNHEY and CDR2 SVGAGI. Cohorts were determined from participant-reported clinical history. Recovered status applied to Cohort 3 donors who had two consecutive negative PCRs. It also applied to those with clearance or with symptom resolution.

This receptor was obtained from a woman in her forties or fifties who had recovered from COVID-19. The J gene is TRBJ2-1, the V gene TRBV6-5; TRBD2 aligns across 9 bases. The sample taken for sequencing was PBMCs or T cells enriched from blood (not recorded which). DNA for the CDR3: TGTGCCAGCAGTTACTCGAGTAGCGGGAGCTTGGATGAGCAGTTCTTC. Translated: CASSYSSSGSLDEQFF.